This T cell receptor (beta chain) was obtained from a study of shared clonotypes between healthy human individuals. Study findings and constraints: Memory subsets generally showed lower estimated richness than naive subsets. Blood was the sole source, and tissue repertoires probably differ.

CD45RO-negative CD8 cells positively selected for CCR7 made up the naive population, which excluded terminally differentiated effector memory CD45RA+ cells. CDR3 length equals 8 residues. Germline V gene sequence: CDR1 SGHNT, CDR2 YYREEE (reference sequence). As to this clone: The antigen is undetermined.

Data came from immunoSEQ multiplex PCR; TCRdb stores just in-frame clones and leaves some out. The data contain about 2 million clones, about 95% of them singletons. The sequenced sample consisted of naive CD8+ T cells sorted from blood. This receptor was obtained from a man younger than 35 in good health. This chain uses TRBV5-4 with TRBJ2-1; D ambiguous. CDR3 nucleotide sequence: TGTGTTTTCGATGAGCAGTTCTTC. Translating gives CVFDEQFF. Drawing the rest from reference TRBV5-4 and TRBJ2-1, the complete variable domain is ETGVTQSPTHLIKTRGQQVTLRCSSQSGHNTVSWYQQALGQGPQFIFQYYREEENGRGNFPPRFSGLQFPNYSSELNVNALELDDSALYLCVFDEQFFGPGTRLTVL.